This T cell receptor (beta chain) was sequenced for a study of cytomegalovirus exposure and HLA in healthy donors. Findings and limits, study-wide: In a later analysis, V- and J-gene trimming of beta chains associated with a DCLRE1C missense variant, replicated independently.

Germline CDR1 SGHRS, CDR2 YFSETQ. With 7 bases clipped from V and 4 bases from J, the junction kept 10 bases outside the gene matches. CDR3 length equals 14 residues. In this sample, this clone turned up a few times. Its target is not known. The PCR contained 60 Vbeta and 13 Jbeta primers. Measured with immunoSEQ multiplex PCR; TCRdb has only the in-frame clones, and not every one. The data show approximately 150,000 clones, more than 70% seen once. Sequencing used PBMCs. The receptor comes from a man aged 18 to 29 in good health and CMV-seropositive. The chain is built from TRBV5-1 and TRBJ2-7; 8 bases agree with TRBD2. This chain's CDR3 is CASRPGTRTYEQYF. DNA for the CDR3: TGCGCCAGCCGTCCCGGGACTAGAACATACGAGCAGTACTTC.